This T cell receptor (beta chain) was profiled in a study of Ad26.COV2.S vaccination and SARS-CoV-2 variants. Germline V lookup: CDR1 SGDLS, CDR2 YYNGEE. Trimming pared 4 bases from V and 6 bases from J, leaving 11 bases between. The CDR3 totals 14 residues. Using immunoSEQ multiplex PCR, the repertoire was profiled, and TCRdb retains in-frame clones only, with some absent. The data contain hundreds of thousands of clones, around 92% of them seen just once; the ten biggest clones take up 1.5% to 2%. Treatment given: 19 received Ad26.COV2.S at low or high dose, single or two shots; about 5 received placebo; per-sample allocation not given. Samples were taken on day 63 after the first vaccine or placebo injection.

Sequenced here: peripheral blood, sampled in a trial of Ad26.COV2.S vaccine versus placebo. V gene TRBV9 combines with J gene TRBJ1-6, with TRBD1 as a possible D gene (6 bases). The TCR was taken from a person aged 18 to 59 who received the Ad26.COV2.S COVID-19 vaccine or a placebo. The CDR3 nucleotides are TGTGCCAGCAGCCTCGGACAGCCTAATTCACCCCTCCACTTT. This gives the protein CASSLGQPNSPLHF.